What follows is one T cell receptor beta chain and its context. The target antigen is unknown. The data were obtained in a study of response to subunit inactivated influenza vaccine. The CDR3 sequence is 13 residues long. The germline gives CDR1 LGHDT, CDR2 YNNKEL (reference sequence). Trimming left V 1 base short and J 9 bases short, with 12 bases between. Points from the study as a whole: That few new T cells are recruited by each seasonal influenza vaccination was the authors' suggestion.

TCRdb independently ran MiXCR on the RT-PCR reads; one entry per CDR3 protein. The sample includes more than 700,000 distinct CDR3 sequences, about 20% seen only once; the top ten take about 9.4%. The clonotype comes from a man aged 45-65 years who received an inactivated influenza vaccine. V usage is TRBV3-1 and J usage is TRBJ1-2, with D unclear. The source material was PBMCs from blood, sampled around 5 days after vaccination. CDR3 residues: CASSQGIAASYTF. DNA of the CDR3: TGTGCCAGCAGCCAAGGCATCGCAGCTAGCTACACCTTC.